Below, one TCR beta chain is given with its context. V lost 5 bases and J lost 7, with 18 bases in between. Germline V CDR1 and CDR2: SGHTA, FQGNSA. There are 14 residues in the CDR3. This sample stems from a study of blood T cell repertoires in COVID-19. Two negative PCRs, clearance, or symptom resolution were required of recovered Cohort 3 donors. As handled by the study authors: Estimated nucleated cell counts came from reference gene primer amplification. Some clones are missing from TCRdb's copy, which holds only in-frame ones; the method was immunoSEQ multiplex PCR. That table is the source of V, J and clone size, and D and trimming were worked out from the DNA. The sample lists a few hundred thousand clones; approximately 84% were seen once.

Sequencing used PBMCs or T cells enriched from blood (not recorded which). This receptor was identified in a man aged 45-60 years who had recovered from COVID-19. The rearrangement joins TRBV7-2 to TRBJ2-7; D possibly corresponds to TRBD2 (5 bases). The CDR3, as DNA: TGTGCCAGCAGCCCTCAAATCTTAACGGGGGAGCAGTACTTC. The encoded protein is CASSPQILTGEQYF.